This is a list of T cell receptor beta chains from one sample in a study of T cell responses to AZD1222 COVID-19 vaccine. Data came from immunoSEQ multiplex PCR; TCRdb stores just in-frame clones and leaves some out. The sample shows tens of thousands of clones, around 90% of them seen only once. This specimen was peripheral blood, taken on day 0 of AZD1222 vaccination. These receptors all stem from an adult in good health. CDR3s include the opening cysteine and the closing phenylalanine or tryptophan. A D gene is named only where the DNA matches it firmly. The listing skips clone size in some rows; elsewhere it reads once, few, many or a size class.

CDR3nt: TGTGCCAGCAGTGAACGGCGCCAGGGTGCAACTAATGAAAAACTGTTTTTT; CDR3aa: CASSERRQGATNEKLFF; d_gene: NA; abundance: once; j_gene: TRBJ1-4; v_gene: TRBV2
CDR3nt: TGCGCCAGCAGCTGGACAGGGGGCAATGAGCAGTTCTTC; CDR3aa: CASSWTGGNEQFF; d_gene: TRBD1; abundance: NA; j_gene: TRBJ2-1; v_gene: TRBV5-1
CDR3nt: TGTGCCAGCAGCCTAGGGACCTTGAACACTGAAGCTTTCTTT; CDR3aa: CASSLGTLNTEAFF; d_gene: NA; abundance: NA; j_gene: TRBJ1-1; v_gene: TRBV11-2
CDR3nt: TGTGCCAGCAGCCTTACCGCGGGGAGGACTTACTACGAGCAGTACTTC; CDR3aa: CASSLTAGRTYYEQYF; d_gene: NA; abundance: NA; j_gene: TRBJ2-7; v_gene: TRBV3-1/TRBV3-2
CDR3nt: TGTGCCAGCAGCTCGACAGGGGGCAATCAGCCCCAGCATTTT; CDR3aa: CASSSTGGNQPQHF; d_gene: TRBD1; abundance: few; j_gene: TRBJ1-5; v_gene: TRBV11-2
CDR3nt: TGTGCCAGCTCACCAGGGACGGATGAAGCTTTCTTT; CDR3aa: CASSPGTDEAFF; d_gene: NA; abundance: NA; j_gene: TRBJ1-1; v_gene: TRBV18
CDR3nt: TGCGCCAGCAGCCCCTGGGGGGCGCCGGGGAATGAGCAGTTCTTC; CDR3aa: CASSPWGAPGNEQFF; d_gene: NA; abundance: NA; j_gene: TRBJ2-1; v_gene: TRBV4-1
CDR3nt: TGTGCCAGCAGCTTACAGGGGGACTATGGCTACACCTTC; CDR3aa: CASSLQGDYGYTF; d_gene: TRBD1; abundance: NA; j_gene: TRBJ1-2; v_gene: TRBV5-4
CDR3nt: TGTGCCAGCAGTCGACAGGGTTACACTGAAGCTTTCTTT; CDR3aa: CASSRQGYTEAFF; d_gene: TRBD1; abundance: NA; j_gene: TRBJ1-1; v_gene: TRBV12-3/TRBV12-4
CDR3nt: TGTGCCAGCAGCTCGTCAGTTGAGACCCAGTACTTC; CDR3aa: CASSSSVETQYF; d_gene: NA; abundance: NA; j_gene: TRBJ2-5; v_gene: TRBV11-1
CDR3nt: TGTGCCAGCAGTTACGACGGGACTAGCGGGGATACGCAGTATTTT; CDR3aa: CASSYDGTSGDTQYF; d_gene: TRBD2; abundance: NA; j_gene: TRBJ2-3; v_gene: TRBV6-5
CDR3nt: TGCGCCAGCAGCCAAGATACTAGCGGGGGTACAGATACGCAGTATTTT; CDR3aa: CASSQDTSGGTDTQYF; d_gene: TRBD2; abundance: NA; j_gene: TRBJ2-3; v_gene: TRBV4-1
CDR3nt: TGCGCCAGCAGCTCCGGGACAGTAAACACCGGGGAGCTGTTTTTT; CDR3aa: CASSSGTVNTGELFF; d_gene: TRBD1; abundance: NA; j_gene: TRBJ2-2; v_gene: TRBV5-1
CDR3nt: TGTGCCAGCTCACTTCAAACCAGGACCAGCGGGGCCGGGGAGCTGTTTTTT; CDR3aa: CASSLQTRTSGAGELFF; d_gene: TRBD2; abundance: NA; j_gene: TRBJ2-2; v_gene: TRBV18
CDR3nt: TGTGCCAGCAGCTTACAGGAGACCCTTGAAGCTTTCTTT; CDR3aa: CASSLQETLEAFF; d_gene: NA; abundance: NA; j_gene: TRBJ1-1; v_gene: TRBV7-2
CDR3nt: TGTGCCAGCGGGTGGGGGGCCGAGCAGTACTTC; CDR3aa: CASGWGAEQYF; d_gene: NA; abundance: NA; j_gene: TRBJ2-7; v_gene: TRBV11-2
CDR3nt: TGCGCCAGCAGCCAATTTAGCGGGGGGGCGGATCAGGGTGAGCAGTTCTTC; CDR3aa: CASSQFSGGADQGEQFF; d_gene: TRBD2; abundance: NA; j_gene: TRBJ2-1; v_gene: TRBV4-1
CDR3nt: TGTGCCAGCAGTGATGAGGGCGGTGAGACCCAGTACTTC; CDR3aa: CASSDEGGETQYF; d_gene: NA; abundance: NA; j_gene: TRBJ2-5; v_gene: TRBV2
CDR3nt: TGTGCCAGCAGCTTATCCTGGGGCGGGGGGCCCGGGGAGCTGTTTTTT; CDR3aa: CASSLSWGGGPGELFF; d_gene: TRBD2; abundance: NA; j_gene: TRBJ2-2; v_gene: TRBV7-8
CDR3nt: TGTGCCAGCGGTGGGATACACACCGGGGAGCTGTTTTTT; CDR3aa: CASGGIHTGELFF; d_gene: NA; abundance: NA; j_gene: TRBJ2-2; v_gene: TRBV5-4
CDR3nt: TGTGCCAGCAGTGAAGTGTCTATGAACACTGAAGCTTTCTTT; CDR3aa: CASSEVSMNTEAFF; d_gene: NA; abundance: NA; j_gene: TRBJ1-1; v_gene: TRBV2
CDR3nt: TGTGCCAGCAGCCTGACGAGGGACAGCCCCTACGAGCAGTACTTC; CDR3aa: CASSLTRDSPYEQYF; d_gene: TRBD1; abundance: NA; j_gene: TRBJ2-7; v_gene: TRBV5-5
CDR3nt: TGTGCCAGTAGTAGCAGGGCATTCACTAATGAAAAACTGTTTTTT; CDR3aa: CASSSRAFTNEKLFF; d_gene: NA; abundance: NA; j_gene: TRBJ1-4; v_gene: TRBV19
CDR3nt: TGTGCCAGCAGTCGGGGGAGCTCCTACAATGAGCAGTTCTTC; CDR3aa: CASSRGSSYNEQFF; d_gene: NA; abundance: NA; j_gene: TRBJ2-1; v_gene: TRBV27
CDR3nt: TGTGCCAGCAGCCAAGACACAGTACAGCCCCAGCATTTT; CDR3aa: CASSQDTVQPQHF; d_gene: NA; abundance: NA; j_gene: TRBJ1-5; v_gene: TRBV3-1/TRBV3-2
CDR3nt: TGCGCCAGCAGCCCGGGACGGGTAGCGGGGCGGACCGGGGAGCTGTTTTTT; CDR3aa: CASSPGRVAGRTGELFF; d_gene: TRBD2; abundance: NA; j_gene: TRBJ2-2; v_gene: TRBV5-1
CDR3nt: TGTGCCACCAGGGGGGAGGTAGACACTGAAGCTTTCTTT; CDR3aa: CATRGEVDTEAFF; d_gene: NA; abundance: NA; j_gene: TRBJ1-1; v_gene: TRBV24-1
CDR3nt: TGTGCCAGCAGCTTGCGGGGGGGCACCGGGGAGCTGTTTTTT; CDR3aa: CASSLRGGTGELFF; d_gene: TRBD2; abundance: NA; j_gene: TRBJ2-2; v_gene: TRBV7-3
CDR3nt: TGTGCCAGTCGGACAGGGAGCGGCTACACCTTC; CDR3aa: CASRTGSGYTF; d_gene: TRBD1; abundance: NA; j_gene: TRBJ1-2; v_gene: TRBV6-5
CDR3nt: TGTGCCAGCAGCTTGGGACAGGGTGGGGAAAAACTGTTTTTT; CDR3aa: CASSLGQGGEKLFF; d_gene: TRBD1; abundance: NA; j_gene: TRBJ1-4; v_gene: TRBV11-2
CDR3nt: TGTGCCAGCAGTTTACCCGGGGGCACCTCCTATAATTCACCCCTCCACTTT; CDR3aa: CASSLPGGTSYNSPLHF; d_gene: NA; abundance: NA; j_gene: TRBJ1-6; v_gene: TRBV27
CDR3nt: TGTGCCAGCAGTGACGCCGTACTGACTCCCTACGAGCAGTACTTC; CDR3aa: CASSDAVLTPYEQYF; d_gene: NA; abundance: NA; j_gene: TRBJ2-7; v_gene: TRBV2
CDR3nt: TGCAGTGCTAGCGGGGGCCGGGAGCTGTTTTTT; CDR3aa: CSASGGRELFF; d_gene: NA; abundance: NA; j_gene: TRBJ2-2; v_gene: TRBV20-1
CDR3nt: TGTGCCAGCAGCTTTTCTTCCGGGAAGTACAATGAGCAGTTCTTC; CDR3aa: CASSFSSGKYNEQFF; d_gene: NA; abundance: NA; j_gene: TRBJ2-1; v_gene: TRBV7-3
CDR3nt: TGTGCCACCAGCAGAGAGGCAGGGGGCGGCTATGGCTACACCTTC; CDR3aa: CATSREAGGGYGYTF; d_gene: TRBD1; abundance: NA; j_gene: TRBJ1-2; v_gene: TRBV15
CDR3nt: TGTGCCTGGAGTGGGATCGGAAAACTGTTTTTT; CDR3aa: CAWSGIGKLFF; d_gene: NA; abundance: NA; j_gene: TRBJ1-4; v_gene: TRBV30
CDR3nt: TGTGCCAGCTGCTCCCCCGGACCCGTTCCCTACGAGCAGTACTTC; CDR3aa: CASCSPGPVPYEQYF; d_gene: NA; abundance: NA; j_gene: TRBJ2-7; v_gene: TRBV6-5
CDR3nt: TGTGCCAGCACCGCACATGAGAACACTGAAGCTTTCTTT; CDR3aa: CASTAHENTEAFF; d_gene: NA; abundance: few; j_gene: TRBJ1-1; v_gene: TRBV12-3/TRBV12-4
CDR3nt: TGTGCCACCAGCAGAGAGGACAACTCTGGAAACACCATATATTTT; CDR3aa: CATSREDNSGNTIYF; d_gene: NA; abundance: once; j_gene: TRBJ1-3; v_gene: TRBV15
CDR3nt: TGTGCCACCAGCAGAGATCACGGCGGGTATTATGGCTACACCTTC; CDR3aa: CATSRDHGGYYGYTF; d_gene: NA; abundance: NA; j_gene: TRBJ1-2; v_gene: TRBV15
CDR3nt: TGTGCCAGCAGTCCCGGGACAGGGCTCACCGGGGAGCTGTTTTTT; CDR3aa: CASSPGTGLTGELFF; d_gene: TRBD1; abundance: NA; j_gene: TRBJ2-2; v_gene: TRBV5-4
CDR3nt: TGTGCCACCCAAGCGTTATCGGGCCTGCGCTATGGCTACACCTTC; CDR3aa: CATQALSGLRYGYTF; d_gene: NA; abundance: NA; j_gene: TRBJ1-2; v_gene: TRBV19
CDR3nt: TGTGCCAGCAGCCTTGGACGGGGGTACAATGAAGCTTTCTTT; CDR3aa: CASSLGRGYNEAFF; d_gene: NA; abundance: NA; j_gene: TRBJ1-1; v_gene: TRBV3-1/TRBV3-2
CDR3nt: TGTGCCAGCAGTTTGGGACAGGGGTTTAATCAGCCCCAGCATTTT; CDR3aa: CASSLGQGFNQPQHF; d_gene: TRBD1; abundance: NA; j_gene: TRBJ1-5; v_gene: TRBV2
CDR3nt: TGTGCCAGCAACCCTACAGGGCGAGGGGAGCAGTTCTTC; CDR3aa: CASNPTGRGEQFF; d_gene: NA; abundance: NA; j_gene: TRBJ2-1; v_gene: TRBV2
CDR3nt: TGTGCCAGCTCACCGGACCGAGGGACTGAAGCTTTCTTT; CDR3aa: CASSPDRGTEAFF; d_gene: NA; abundance: once; j_gene: TRBJ1-1; v_gene: TRBV18
CDR3nt: TGTGCCAGCAGCAAGGGGGACAGGGAGCTCCACGAGCAGTACTTC; CDR3aa: CASSKGDRELHEQYF; d_gene: TRBD1; abundance: NA; j_gene: TRBJ2-7; v_gene: TRBV6-5
CDR3nt: TGTGCCAGCAGCCCCAGACAGGGCGAGCAGTACTTC; CDR3aa: CASSPRQGEQYF; d_gene: TRBD1; abundance: NA; j_gene: TRBJ2-7; v_gene: TRBV6-5
CDR3nt: TGTGCCAGCAGCTCCCGACTGACTCTGGGGACTGAAGCTTTCTTT; CDR3aa: CASSSRLTLGTEAFF; d_gene: NA; abundance: NA; j_gene: TRBJ1-1; v_gene: TRBV9
CDR3nt: TGCAGCGTTGAAGGTGGGACTAGCGGGAGTAGCTCCTACAATGAGCAGTTCTTC; CDR3aa: CSVEGGTSGSSSYNEQFF; d_gene: TRBD2; abundance: NA; j_gene: TRBJ2-1; v_gene: TRBV29-1
CDR3nt: TGTGCCAGCAGCCAAGGACAGGGGAACTATGGCTACACCTTC; CDR3aa: CASSQGQGNYGYTF; d_gene: TRBD1; abundance: once; j_gene: TRBJ1-2; v_gene: TRBV14
CDR3nt: TGTGCCAGCAGCTTAAACTGGCTAGGCCCCCTGTTCTTC; CDR3aa: CASSLNWLGPLFF; d_gene: NA; abundance: NA; j_gene: TRBJ2-1; v_gene: TRBV11-3